This T cell receptor beta chain was identified in a study of blood T cell repertoires in COVID-19. Study information: COVID-19 samples, acute and convalescent, were from the United States, Italy and Spain. Sample material is recorded as cDNA or gDNA derived from T cells, B-cell-depleted T cells, or PBMCs.

This clone was counted once. As handled by the study authors: How many nucleated cells were present was estimated from reference gene primer amplification. Produced via immunoSEQ multiplex PCR; TCRdb's table is partial and in-frame only. V and J calls and clone size follow that table, whereas D and trimming were derived from the DNA. The profile shows around 300,000 clones, approximately 90% of them singletons. This clonotype originated in a woman aged 40 to 50 with acute or convalescent COVID-19. Sequenced: peripheral blood.

CDR3 amino acids: CASSEGGAMTGELFF. As DNA, the CDR3 is TGTGCCAGCAGTGAAGGTGGGGCTATGACCGGGGAGCTGTTTTTT. The genes are TRBV6-1 and TRBJ2-2; maybe TRBD1 (5 bases). The germline V gene encodes CDR1 MNHNS and CDR2 SASEGT. The ends were cut back, 1 base at V and 5 bases at J, with 11 bases in the middle. The CDR3 totals 15 residues.